The 29 T cell receptor beta chains reported below all come from one sample, sequenced in a study of vaccination and CD4 T cells after COVID-19. The treatment: approximately 11-day PBMC culture with coronavirus spike peptide pools or control peptides (ViraFEST assay). Investigators obtained the unexposed donor's CD4+ T cells before the COVID-19 pandemic (2011-2018). The Oncomine TCR Beta short-read assay was applied to DNA of cultured CD4+ T cells. From the PCR reads, TCRdb called clonotypes with MiXCR, one entry per CDR3 protein. This sample yields some 6,900 distinct CDR3 sequences, of which under 65% are seen a single time; about 33% belongs to the top ten. What these receptors recognize is not known. Specimen: CD4+ T cells from blood, cultured in vitro. The source is a human donor in good health.

In its sample, this clonotype was seen a few times. The chain employs TRBV12-3 or TRBV12-4 and TRBJ1-2; D ambiguous. The germline V and J ends were trimmed by 0 bases and 2 bases, with 4 bases remaining between them. CDR3 length: 13 residues. This CDR3 reads CASSLAENYGYTF. CDR3 nucleotide sequence: TGTGCCAGCAGTTTAGCAGAAAACTATGGCTACACCTTC.

The chain carries TRBV6-1 and TRBJ2-3; D may be TRBD1 (5 bases). The CDR3 covers 14 residues. CDR1 is MNHNS and CDR2 is SASEGT in the germline V gene. V shed 8 bases and J shed 1 base, with 13 bases lying between them. The CDR3 bases are TGTGCCAGCGGATCAGGGCCCGGCACAGATACGCAGTATTTT. It translates to CASGSGPGTDTQYF.

The sample holds a few counts of this clonotype. CDR3 in DNA: TGTGCCAGCAGTTACGGCAGGGGCTCTGAAGCTTTCTTT. Translating it yields CASSYGRGSEAFF. The chain combines TRBV6-5 with TRBJ1-1, with a tentative D call TRBD1 (6 bases). The germline V gene has CDR1 MNHEY and CDR2 SVGAGI. V lost 2 bases, J lost 6 bases, and 10 bases lay in between. The CDR3 has 13 residues.

This clonotype occurred a few times. The chain couples TRBV19 to TRBJ1-1; 10 bases map to TRBD1. CDR1 LNHDA and CDR2 SQIVND come from the germline V gene (reference sequence). This CDR3 comprises 14 residues. The ends lost 5 bases at V and 4 bases at J; junction bases unmatched: 4. The CDR3 region has the DNA TGTGCCAGTAGTTGGGGACAGGGGAGCACTGAAGCTTTCTTT. It translates to CASSWGQGSTEAFF. The whole variable domain, filled in from reference TRBV19 and TRBJ1-1, reads DGGITQSPKYLFRKEGQNVTLSCEQNLNHDAMYWYRQDPGQGLRLIYYSQIVNDFQKGDIAEGYSVSREKKESFPLTVTSAQKNPTAFYLCASSWGQGSTEAFFGQGTRLTVV.

The chain joins TRBV6-5 to TRBJ2-1, with no clear D. The CDR3 covers 16 residues. The V gene's germline CDR1 is MNHEY and CDR2 SVGAGI. V was trimmed by 2 bases and J by 4 bases, leaving 15 bases between them. The CDR3 sequence: CASSYTVASLYNEQFF. CDR3 nucleotide sequence: TGTGCCAGCAGTTACACCGTTGCTTCCTTATACAATGAGCAGTTCTTC.

The chain uses TRBV29-1 and TRBJ2-7; D call uncertain. Germline V gene lookup returns CDR1 SQVTM and CDR2 ANQGSEA. The V end lost 3 bases, the J end lost 3 bases, and 9 bases lay between the germline ends. The length of the CDR3 is 12 residues. This CDR3 is CSVELLGYEQYF. The CDR3 DNA sequence: TGCAGCGTTGAGTTACTGGGCTACGAGCAGTACTTC.

The genes are TRBV10-1 and TRBJ2-5, with 8 bases identical to TRBD2. This CDR3 is 13 amino acids long. V was pared by 3 bases and J by 3 bases, with 0 bases of the junction left unmatched. Germline V gives CDR1 WNHNN, CDR2 SYGVQD (reference sequence). DNA of the CDR3: TGCGCCAGCAGTGATAGCGGGAAAGAGACCCAGTACTTC. It codes for CASSDSGKETQYF.

This clonotype was counted a few times. The chain links TRBV24-1 to TRBJ2-5; no clear D gene. Germline CDR1 and CDR2: KGHDR and SFDVKD. Trimming pared 2 bases from V and 4 bases from J, leaving 10 bases between. This CDR3 contains 14 residues. The CDR3 loop is CATSDWPAIETQYF. The CDR3 DNA sequence: TGTGCCACCAGTGATTGGCCCGCTATAGAGACCCAGTACTTC.

The chain has TRBV12-3 or TRBV12-4 and TRBJ2-1; 12 bases match TRBD2. This CDR3 is 18 amino acids long. V lost 4 bases, J lost 12 bases, and 19 bases stayed unmatched. CDR3 sequence reads: CASSSPPRFASGREGQFF. The CDR3 bases are TGTGCCAGCAGTTCCCCCCCCCGGTTCGCTAGCGGGAGGGAGGGGCAGTTCTTC.

The genes are TRBV24-1 and TRBJ1-2; 8 bases align to TRBD1. The germline gives CDR1 KGHDR, CDR2 SFDVKD. The J segment lost 4 bases and the V segment lost 4 bases, leaving 4 bases of the junction unmatched. The CDR3 contains 14 residues. This chain's CDR3 is CATSDPDRGYGYTF. The CDR3 DNA is TGTGCCACCAGTGACCCCGACAGGGGCTATGGCTACACCTTC.

This clonotype was seen only a few times. The gene calls are TRBV28 and TRBJ1-5; D remains unclear. The ends were cut back, 3 bases at V and 4 bases at J, with 4 bases in the middle. The CDR3 consists of 12 residues. Germline CDR1 reads MDHEN; CDR2 reads SYDVKM. For the CDR3, the DNA is TGTGCCAGCAGTTTGACGAATCAGCCCCAGCATTTT. It codes for CASSLTNQPQHF.

The chain joins TRBV6-1 to TRBJ2-2; no firm D call. The length of the CDR3 is 13 residues. CDR1 and CDR2 from the germline V gene are MNHNS and SASEGT. The V and J ends lost 6 bases and 0 bases respectively, with 5 bases between them. This CDR3 is CASRQTNTGELFF. CDR3 in DNA: TGTGCCAGCAGGCAAACGAACACCGGGGAGCTGTTTTTT.

This chain connects TRBV25-1 to TRBJ1-6, with D unclear. The CDR3 runs 14 residues. Trimming took off 7 bases at V and 6 bases at J, with 13 bases between the two ends. Per germline, CDR1 MGHDK and CDR2 SYGVNS. CDR3 region: CASIAGPINSPLHF. The CDR3 bases are TGTGCCAGCATCGCCGGGCCGATTAATTCACCCCTCCACTTT.

This clonotype has a single count. The rearrangement joins TRBV2 to TRBJ1-1; D gene ambiguous. Germline lookup yields CDR1 SNHLY and CDR2 FYNNEI. The V gene lost 3 bases and the J gene lost 8 bases, with 7 bases spanning the gap. The CDR3 runs 11 residues. The DNA of the CDR3 is TGTGCCAGCAGTGAGTTCACGGAAGCTTTCTTT. This codes for CASSEFTEAFF.

The chain is built from TRBV6-1 and TRBJ2-7; 9 nucleotides line up with TRBD1. Unmatched junction bases numbered 8, after V lost 6 bases and J lost 5 bases. This CDR3 has 14 residues. CDR1 MNHNS and CDR2 SASEGT come from the germline V gene. The DNA of the CDR3 is TGTGCCAGCAGGTCGACAGGGGGAGGCCACGAGCAGTACTTC. Translated, it gives CASRSTGGGHEQYF.

This clonotype was picked up a small number of times. V is TRBV10-3 and J is TRBJ1-1; 9 bases align to TRBD1. CDR1 and CDR2 (germline): ENHRY, SYGVKD. The CDR3 is made up of 13 amino acids. V shed 11 bases and J 2 bases; nucleotides not matched to a gene: 6. CDR3 DNA: TGTGCCGCCCAACAGGGGGCTAACACTGAAGCTTTCTTT. Its translation is CAAQQGANTEAFF.

This chain uses TRBV7-2 with TRBJ2-5, with unresolved D. The CDR3 covers 14 residues. CDR1 SGHTA and CDR2 FQGNSA come from the germline V gene. The V and J ends lost 1 base and 1 base respectively, with 7 bases between them. CDR3 in DNA: TGTGCCAGCAGCTTAGATCCCATCCAAGAGACCCAGTACTTC. This translates into CASSLDPIQETQYF.

The chain uses TRBV5-4 and TRBJ2-7; TRBD2 aligns across 12 bases. Trimming at V came to 9 bases and at J to 3 bases, leaving 22 bases not matched to a gene. The CDR3 runs to 19 residues. Germline V gene sequence: CDR1 SGHNT, CDR2 YYREEE (reference sequence). In DNA form, the CDR3 reads TGTGCCACCTTGTCATGGACTAGCGGGACGAGGGGGAGAGGCTACGAGCAGTACTTC. It specifies CATLSWTSGTRGRGYEQYF.

CDR3 bases: TGTGCCAGCAGCTTTCAGGCCGGATCAGATACGCAGTATTTT. Protein sequence: CASSFQAGSDTQYF. The chain links TRBV7-6 to TRBJ2-3; D gene unclear. CDR1 is SGHVS, CDR2 FNYEAQ, per germline. V dropped 3 bases and J dropped 4 bases, with 11 bases sitting between them. There are 14 residues in the CDR3.

This chain joins TRBV28 and TRBJ1-6; D unresolved. The CDR3 is made up of 14 amino acids. Trimming took off 5 bases at V and 7 bases at J, with 12 bases between the two ends. Per germline, CDR1 MDHEN and CDR2 SYDVKM. The CDR3 region has the DNA TGTGCCAGCAGTCCCGGGGTATTGAATTCACCCCTCCACTTT. It encodes CASSPGVLNSPLHF.

The chain recombines TRBV12-3 or TRBV12-4 with TRBJ1-2, with D uncertain. This CDR3 is built from 12 residues. V lost 6 bases to trimming and J lost 6 bases, with 11 bases between them. The DNA for the CDR3 is TGTGCCAGCAGGCGTGGAACTAATGGCTACACCTTC. It encodes CASRRGTNGYTF.

The V call is TRBV7-2, the J call TRBJ2-3; 9 bases are a match to TRBD2. Germline CDR1 and CDR2: SGHTA and FQGNSA. Trimming cost V 5 bases and J 6 bases; bases outside gene matches: 12. There are 16 residues in the CDR3. This CDR3 is CASSPKLAGWGDTQYF. CDR3 bases: TGTGCCAGCAGCCCGAAGCTAGCGGGATGGGGGGATACGCAGTATTTT.

There are a few counts of this clonotype. The V call is TRBV5-1, the J call TRBJ2-3; 9 positions match TRBD2. Germline CDR1 reads SGHRS; CDR2 reads YFSETQ. V lost 2 bases, J lost 2 bases, and 12 bases stayed unmatched. This CDR3 contains 18 residues. The CDR3 sequence is CASSFAINPSGNTDTQYF. The CDR3 region has the DNA TGCGCCAGCAGCTTCGCTATTAACCCTAGCGGGAACACAGATACGCAGTATTTT.

The chain recombines TRBV3-1 with TRBJ1-1; 7 nucleotides match TRBD1. Germline loops: CDR1 LGHDT, CDR2 YNNKEL (reference sequence). This CDR3 region has 15 residues. J lost 5 bases, V lost 0 bases, and 6 bases had no gene match. The CDR3: CASSQDGRGQTEAFF. Here the CDR3 DNA reads TGTGCCAGCAGCCAAGATGGTAGGGGGCAAACTGAAGCTTTCTTT.

The chain employs TRBV2 and TRBJ2-5, with 10 bases identical to TRBD2. The V segment lost 8 bases and the J segment 2 bases; nucleotides outside the gene matches: 14. The germline V gene has CDR1 SNHLY and CDR2 FYNNEI. The CDR3 has 17 residues. The CDR3 DNA follows: TGTGCCAGCCTCTCCCCCCCCCTAGCGGGGGTTCAAGAGACCCAGTACTTC. Translating gives CASLSPPLAGVQETQYF.

The gene calls are TRBV6-2 or TRBV6-3 and TRBJ1-1, with D perhaps matching TRBD1 (5 bases). Germline-derived CDR1 and CDR2 are MNHEY and SVGEGT. The CDR3 contains 15 residues. V was shortened by 2 bases and J by 7 bases, with 17 bases between the two germline ends. CDR3 coding DNA: TGTGCCAGCAGTTACCCCCGAGTAGGAGGGGTTGAAGCTTTCTTT. This encodes CASSYPRVGGVEAFF.

V gene TRBV7-2 combines with J gene TRBJ2-3, with a tentative D call TRBD1 (6 bases). The CDR3 has 15 residues. Trimming left V 1 base short and J 4 bases short, with 12 bases between. CDR1 and CDR2 from the germline V gene are SGHTA and FQGNSA. CDR3 bases: TGTGCCAGCAGCTTAGGTGACAGGATAGCAGATACGCAGTATTTT. This translates into CASSLGDRIADTQYF.

This clonotype turned up a few times. The chain uses TRBV21-1 and TRBJ2-2; the D segment call TRBD2 is taken from the table without a DNA check. TRBV21-1 is assigned pseudogene status. CDR3 length equals 15 residues. The CDR3 sequence: CASSKRASFAGELFF. The CDR3 DNA is TGTGCCAGCAGCAAACGGGCCAGCTTCGCCGGGGAGCTGTTTTTT.

CDR3 DNA: TGCAGTGCTAGAGACGACAGGGGGCGAATTGACGAGCAGTACTTC. Its translation is CSARDDRGRIDEQYF. The chain employs TRBV20-1 and TRBJ2-7; TRBD1 matches 10 bases. The V gene end was trimmed by 0 bases and the J gene end by 5 bases; junction bases not matched to a gene: 7. This CDR3 contains 15 residues. CDR1 is DFQATT, CDR2 SNEGSKA, per germline (reference sequence).